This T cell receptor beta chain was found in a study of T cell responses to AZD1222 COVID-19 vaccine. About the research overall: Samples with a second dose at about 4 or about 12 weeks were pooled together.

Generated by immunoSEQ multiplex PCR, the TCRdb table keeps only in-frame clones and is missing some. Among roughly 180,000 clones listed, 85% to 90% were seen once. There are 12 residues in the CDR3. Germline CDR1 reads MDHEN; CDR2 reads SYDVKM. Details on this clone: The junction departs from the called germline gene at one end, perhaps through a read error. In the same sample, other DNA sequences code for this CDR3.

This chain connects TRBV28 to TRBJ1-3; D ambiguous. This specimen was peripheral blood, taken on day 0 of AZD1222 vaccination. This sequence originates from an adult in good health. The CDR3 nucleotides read TGTGCAAGCAGGTCTTCTGGAAACACCATATATTTT. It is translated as CASRSSGNTIYF.